This entry is about one TCR beta chain. The target antigen is unknown. Regarding donors, all were healthy bone marrow donors. This entry belongs to a study of cytomegalovirus exposure and HLA in healthy donors. Points from the study as a whole: A link between a missense DCLRE1C variant and TCR beta V- and J-gene trimming emerged from a later analysis. Later, TCR association rates were found to vary by HLA locus, highest for DRB1 and lowest for HLA-C.

Germline lookup yields CDR1 MNHEY and CDR2 SVGAGI. J was trimmed by 4 bases and V by 0 bases; bases with no gene match: 5. The CDR3 spans 16 residues. Amplification used 60 Vbeta primers and 13 Jbeta primers. Data came from immunoSEQ multiplex PCR; TCRdb stores just in-frame clones and leaves some out. The sample gives approximately 150,000 clones, approximately 80% of which show up once; 2.5% is in the top ten. The sequenced sample was PBMCs. The gene calls are TRBV6-5 and TRBJ1-2; 10 bases align to TRBD1. This clonotype was sampled from a male donor in good health and CMV-seronegative. For the CDR3, the DNA is TGTGCCAGCAGTTACTCCGGACAGGGGGTTTTCTATGGCTACACCTTC. Translated, it gives CASSYSGQGVFYGYTF.